The 26 T cell receptor beta chains reported below all come from one sample, sequenced in a study of shared clonotypes between healthy human individuals. The assay was immunoSEQ multiplex PCR, and TCRdb's table has in-frame clones only and misses some. The sample shows more than 2,000,000 clones, approximately 94% of them seen only once. Sequencing used naive CD4+ T cells sorted from blood. Described subset: CD45RA+ positively selected. The receptors come from a young man in good health.

CDR3 bases: TGTGCCAGCAGTTCCCCGGGACTAGCGGGAGGAAGTAGAACCGGGGAGCTGTTTTTT. Residues: CASSSPGLAGGSRTGELFF. The V and J genes are TRBV27 and TRBJ2-2; 15 bases align to TRBD2. The V gene end was trimmed by 4 bases and the J gene end by 5 bases; junction bases not matched to a gene: 11. Germline V gene lookup returns CDR1 MNHEY and CDR2 SMNVEV (reference sequence). CDR3 length: 19 amino acids.

Concerning this clone: Additional DNA sequences in this sample encode the identical CDR3. CDR3 in amino acids: CASSYSRGYGYTF. DNA for the CDR3: TGTGCCAGCAGTTACTCCCGGGGGTATGGCTACACCTTC. The chain couples TRBV6-5 to TRBJ1-2; D is possibly TRBD1 (5 bases). The CDR3 length is 13 residues. The germline V gene encodes CDR1 MNHEY and CDR2 SVGAGI. With 0 bases removed from V and 5 bases from J, the gap between germline ends came to 7 bases.

The CDR3 bases are TGTGCCAGCAGCTTCAGGGACCAAGAGACCCAGTACTTC. This encodes CASSFRDQETQYF. The chain uses TRBV5-4 and TRBJ2-5; tentatively, D is TRBD1 (5 bases). Per the germline V gene, CDR1 is SGHNT and CDR2 is YYREEE (reference sequence). The CDR3 is made up of 13 amino acids. V was shortened by 2 bases and J by 0 bases, with 5 bases between the two germline ends.

The chain joins TRBV2 to TRBJ2-5, with D tentatively TRBD1 or TRBD2 (5 bases each). Trimming pared 2 bases from V and 1 base from J, leaving 11 bases between. From germline, CDR1 is SNHLY and CDR2 FYNNEI. This CDR3 comprises 15 residues. The CDR3 DNA is TGTGCCAGCAGTGAATCCGGGACGAGCCAAGAGACCCAGTACTTC. This translates into CASSESGTSQETQYF.

The chain carries TRBV7-2 and TRBJ2-7, with a weak D call TRBD2 (6 bases). Trimming removed 1 base from V and 5 bases from J, with 12 bases in between. There are 14 residues in the CDR3. The germline gives CDR1 SGHTA, CDR2 FQGNSA. The CDR3 protein is CASSLEAGIHEQYF. CDR3 DNA: TGTGCCAGCAGCTTAGAAGCGGGTATCCACGAGCAGTACTTC.

The chain is built from TRBV4-1 and TRBJ2-2; 9 positions match TRBD1. The CDR3 has 16 amino acids. Germline loops: CDR1 MGHRA, CDR2 YSYEKL. J gave up 5 bases and V 4 bases, and 8 bases lay outside the gene matches. In DNA, the CDR3 is TGCGCCAGCAGCCCCCGGCTGGGACAGGGTACCGGGGAGCTGTTTTTT. It yields the protein CASSPRLGQGTGELFF.

J is TRBJ1-5 and V is TRBV7-2; the D gene is possibly TRBD1 (5 bases). Trimming removed 1 base from V and 9 bases from J, with 13 bases in between. CDR1 and CDR2 (germline): SGHTA, FQGNSA. CDR3 length: 14 residues. The chain's CDR3 is CASSLDGTSRPQHF. CDR3 coding DNA: TGTGCCAGCAGCTTAGATGGGACGTCGCGGCCCCAGCATTTT.

The chain has TRBV5-1 and TRBJ2-5; TRBD2 might be the D (6 bases). The ends were cut back, 0 bases at V and 5 bases at J, with 14 bases in the middle. CDR1 SGHRS and CDR2 YFSETQ come from the germline V gene. The CDR3 extends over 15 amino acids. CDR3 region: CASSLGQNRGETQYF. In DNA form, the CDR3 reads TGCGCCAGCAGCTTGGGACAGAACCGGGGGGAGACCCAGTACTTC.

This clone was seen only a few times. The chain joins TRBV28 to TRBJ1-5; TRBD1 matches at 9 bases. V dropped 1 base and J dropped 5; count of bases not matched to a gene: 3. This CDR3 is 15 amino acids long. Per germline, CDR1 MDHEN and CDR2 SYDVKM. The CDR3 loop is CASSLSGQGYQPQHF. As DNA, the CDR3 is TGTGCCAGCAGTTTATCAGGACAGGGGTATCAGCCCCAGCATTTT.

This clone was observed a few times. V gene TRBV4-1 combines with J gene TRBJ2-7; 7 bases align to TRBD2. Germline loops: CDR1 MGHRA, CDR2 YSYEKL. CDR3 length: 13 residues. J lost 6 bases, V lost 3 bases, and 5 bases had no gene match. Written as DNA, the CDR3 is TGCGCCAGCAGCCAGATAGGACTAGGCGAGCAGTACTTC. Translating gives CASSQIGLGEQYF.

With regard to this clone: This sample also contains other DNA sequences that code for the same CDR3. The chain carries TRBV11-2 and TRBJ2-2; D gene uncertain. Trimming shortened V by 1 base and J by 3 bases, and 6 bases separated the two germline ends. Germline CDR1 and CDR2: SGHAT and FQNNGV. The CDR3 consists of 14 residues. The DNA of the CDR3 is TGTGCCAGCAGCTTAGTTCGGGACACCGGGGAGCTGTTTTTT. Amino acids: CASSLVRDTGELFF.

This clone was counted a single time. Its ends do not fully match the called genes, so a read error is possible. V gene TRBV4-2 combines with J gene TRBJ2-6; 11 positions agree with TRBD1. The CDR3 totals 17 residues. CDR1 is LGHNA, CDR2 YNFKEQ, per germline. CDR3 coding DNA: TGTGCCAGCAACCAAGCGGGACAGGGGGCTGGGGCCAACGTCCTGACTTTC. It codes for CASNQAGQGAGANVLTF.

The V and J genes are TRBV5-4 and TRBJ1-1, with 8 bases fitting TRBD1. Trimming cost V 6 bases and J 0 bases; bases outside gene matches: 4. In germline, CDR1 is SGHNT, CDR2 YYREEE (reference sequence). The CDR3 consists of 14 residues. This chain's CDR3 is CASTRDRMNTEAFF. The CDR3 nucleotides read TGTGCCAGCACCCGGGACAGGATGAACACTGAAGCTTTCTTT. The variable domain in full, completed from reference TRBV5-4 and TRBJ1-1, reads ETGVTQSPTHLIKTRGQQVTLRCSSQSGHNTVSWYQQALGQGPQFIFQYYREEENGRGNFPPRFSGLQFPNYSSELNVNALELDDSALYLCASTRDRMNTEAFFGQGTRLTVV.

The chain recombines TRBV27 with TRBJ2-3; 8 positions match TRBD1. CDR1 is MNHEY, CDR2 SMNVEV, per germline (reference sequence). V gave up 0 bases and J gave up 1 base; unmatched junction bases: 3. The CDR3 is 16 residues long. The CDR3 coding sequence is TGTGCCAGCAGTTTATCCCAGGGGGCGGGCACAGATACGCAGTATTTT. Protein product: CASSLSQGAGTDTQYF.

The V gene is TRBV5-1, the J gene TRBJ2-1, with 15 bases identical to TRBD2. The length of the CDR3 is 16 residues. V shed 4 bases, J shed 6 bases, and the junction held 5 bases outside the gene matches. From germline, CDR1 is SGHRS and CDR2 YFSETQ. The CDR3 loop is CASSVGLAGGANEQFF. CDR3 DNA: TGCGCCAGCAGCGTCGGACTAGCGGGAGGGGCCAATGAGCAGTTCTTC. The variable domain in full, with the rest retrieved from reference TRBV5-1 and TRBJ2-1, is KAGVTQTPRYLIKTRGQQVTLSCSPISGHRSVSWYQQTPGQGLQFLFEYFSETQRNKGNFPGRFSGRQFSNSRSEMNVSTLELGDSALYLCASSVGLAGGANEQFFGPGTRLTVL.

Note on this clone: Other DNA sequences in the sample encode the same CDR3. The rearrangement uses TRBV18 and TRBJ2-5, with D tentatively TRBD1 (6 bases). V lost 2 bases, J lost 1 base, and 8 bases lay in between. The CDR3 sequence is 14 residues long. In germline, CDR1 is KGHSH, CDR2 LQKENI. This chain's CDR3 is CASSPGTTQETQYF. In DNA, the CDR3 is TGTGCCAGCTCACCAGGGACAACCCAAGAGACCCAGTACTTC. Full variable domain (missing parts from reference TRBV18 and TRBJ2-5): NAGVMQNPRHLVRRRGQEARLRCSPMKGHSHVYWYRQLPEEGLKFMVYLQKENIIDESGMPKERFSAEFPKEGPSILRIQQVVRGDSAAYFCASSPGTTQETQYFGPGTRLLVL.

The rearrangement links TRBV29-1 to TRBJ2-7; TRBD1 is a possible D gene (5 bases). Per germline, CDR1 SQVTM and CDR2 ANQGSEA. The CDR3 runs to 16 residues. The V end was cut by 4 bases, the J end by 0 bases, with 19 bases between. The CDR3 DNA sequence: TGCAGCGTTGTCCTGGTAGGCAGGGTGGGCTCCTACGAGCAGTACTTC. Encoded protein: CSVVLVGRVGSYEQYF.

As for this clone: This specimen includes other DNA sequences encoding the same CDR3. The chain links TRBV18 to TRBJ2-7; D is ambiguous. The germline V gene has CDR1 KGHSH and CDR2 LQKENI. V lost 3 bases and J 2 bases, leaving 8 bases between the germline ends. This CDR3 spans 13 amino acids. The CDR3 is CASSPPGAYEQYF. CDR3 in DNA: TGTGCCAGCTCACCGCCTGGGGCCTACGAGCAGTACTTC.

V gene TRBV7-9 combines with J gene TRBJ2-7, with TRBD1 as a possible D gene (5 bases). The V gene's germline CDR1 is SEHNR and CDR2 FQNEAQ (reference sequence). V was shortened by 3 bases and J by 5 bases, with 20 bases between the two germline ends. The CDR3 runs 16 residues. CDR3 protein: CASSFNTGRKKDEQYF. CDR3 nucleotides: TGTGCCAGCAGCTTTAACACAGGCAGAAAAAAGGACGAGCAGTACTTC.

This clone was picked up one time. The same CDR3 also results from other DNA sequences found in this sample. The J gene is TRBJ1-4, the V gene TRBV6-1, with a weak D call TRBD1 (5 bases). This CDR3 is built from 14 residues. V lost 1 base, J lost 3 bases, and 6 bases lay in between. In germline, CDR1 is MNHNS, CDR2 SASEGT. The CDR3 region has the DNA TGTGCCAGCAGTGAAGGGGGGGCTAATGAAAAACTGTTTTTT. This sequence encodes CASSEGGANEKLFF.

The chain recombines TRBV7-2 with TRBJ1-1; D possibly corresponds to TRBD1 (5 bases). This CDR3 contains 15 residues. V lost 3 bases to trimming and J lost 0 bases, with 11 bases between them. Germline CDR1 and CDR2: SGHTA and FQGNSA. The DNA of the CDR3 is TGTGCCAGCAGCTTCCGCGGGGCGCTGAACACTGAAGCTTTCTTT. Translation gives CASSFRGALNTEAFF.

This clone was counted between two and nine times. Other DNA sequences of this sample code for an identical CDR3. The rearrangement uses TRBV19 and TRBJ1-1; no reliable D call. V lost 5 bases, J lost 1 base, and 2 bases lay in between. Germline lookup yields CDR1 LNHDA and CDR2 SQIVND (reference sequence). CDR3 size: 11 residues. Written as DNA, the CDR3 is TGTGCCAGTAGTCCGAACACTGAAGCTTTCTTT. Encoded protein: CASSPNTEAFF.

The table lists this clone with a count of one. Other DNA sequences of this sample code for an identical CDR3. J is TRBJ2-5 and V is TRBV5-4; TRBD1 or TRBD2 may be the D gene (6 bases each). The V gene's germline CDR1 is SGHNT and CDR2 YYREEE (reference sequence). CDR3 length equals 14 residues. V was pared by 1 base and J by 1 base, with 8 bases between. The CDR3 coding sequence is TGTGCCAGCAGCTTGCGGGGGCCCCAAGAGACCCAGTACTTC. Protein sequence: CASSLRGPQETQYF. The full variable domain, completed using reference TRBV5-4 and TRBJ2-5, is ETGVTQSPTHLIKTRGQQVTLRCSSQSGHNTVSWYQQALGQGPQFIFQYYREEENGRGNFPPRFSGLQFPNYSSELNVNALELDDSALYLCASSLRGPQETQYFGPGTRLLVL.

V gene TRBV10-1 combines with J gene TRBJ1-4; D is undetermined. CDR1 is WNHNN and CDR2 is SYGVQD in the germline V gene (reference sequence). Trimming took off 0 bases at V and 7 bases at J, with 6 bases between the two ends. This CDR3 is built from 13 residues. CDR3 in DNA: TGCGCCAGCAGTGAGTCTGGATTTGAAAAACTGTTTTTT. Protein sequence: CASSESGFEKLFF.

This clone was recorded once. Compared with germline, one end of the junction differs, possibly owing to a read error. The rearrangement uses TRBV7-7 and TRBJ2-2; D gene uncertain. This CDR3 is built from 14 residues. The germline V gene encodes CDR1 SSHAT and CDR2 FNYEAQ (reference sequence). The CDR3 sequence: CASSFSANTGELFF. The CDR3 nucleotides are TGTGCTAGCAGTTTTAGTGCGAACACCGGGGAGCTGTTTTTT. The full variable domain, its missing parts supplied by reference TRBV7-7 and TRBJ2-2, is GAGVSQSPRYKVTKRGQDVTLRCDPISSHATLYWYQQALGQGPEFLTYFNYEAQPDKSGLPSDRFSAERPEGSISTLTIQRTEQRDSAMYRCASSFSANTGELFFGEGSRLTVL.

The V and J genes are TRBV19 and TRBJ2-1, with a possible D match to TRBD2 (5 bases). The germline gives CDR1 LNHDA, CDR2 SQIVND (reference sequence). V was trimmed by 5 bases and J by 0 bases, leaving 5 bases between them. The CDR3 is made up of 13 amino acids. CDR3 sequence reads: CASSRGSYNEQFF. The CDR3 DNA sequence: TGTGCCAGTAGTCGGGGCTCCTACAATGAGCAGTTCTTC.